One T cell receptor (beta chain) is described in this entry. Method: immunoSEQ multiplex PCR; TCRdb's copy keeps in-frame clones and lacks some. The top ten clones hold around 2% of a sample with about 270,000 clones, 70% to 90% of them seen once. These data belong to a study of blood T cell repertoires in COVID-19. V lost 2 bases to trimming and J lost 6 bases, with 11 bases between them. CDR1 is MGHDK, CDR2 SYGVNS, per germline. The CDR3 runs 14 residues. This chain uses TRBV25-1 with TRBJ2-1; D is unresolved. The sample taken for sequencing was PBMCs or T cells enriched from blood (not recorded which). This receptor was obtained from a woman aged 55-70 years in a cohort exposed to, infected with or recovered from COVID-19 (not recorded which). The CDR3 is CASSEDRTINEQFF. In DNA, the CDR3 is TGTGCCAGCAGTGAAGACCGCACTATCAATGAGCAGTTCTTC.